Following are 3 T cell receptor beta chains from one sample sequenced in a study of cytomegalovirus exposure and HLA in healthy donors. 60 Vbeta and 13 Jbeta primers were used in PCR. Profiling relied on immunoSEQ multiplex PCR, and the TCRdb table lists in-frame clones only, not all of them. The sample lists about 120,000 clones, around 74% occurring once. Material: PBMCs. These TCRs come from a man between 60 and 70 years old in good health and CMV-seropositive.

In this sample, this clone turned up once. The chain recombines TRBV7-6 with TRBJ1-1; D ambiguous. V lost 0 bases and J lost 3, with 11 bases in between. Germline loops: CDR1 SGHVS, CDR2 FNYEAQ. CDR3 length equals 15 residues. The CDR3 spells CASSLAASFDTEAFF. DNA for the CDR3: TGTGCCAGCAGCTTAGCGGCCTCATTCGACACTGAAGCTTTCTTT.

The gene calls are TRBV5-5 and TRBJ2-7; the match to TRBD1 covers 7 bases. Germline V gene lookup returns CDR1 SGHKS and CDR2 YYEKEE (reference sequence). The CDR3 is 14 amino acids. V dropped 3 bases and J dropped 6; count of bases not matched to a gene: 9. The CDR3 here is CASSSGTVGGEQYF. The CDR3 DNA follows: TGTGCCAGCAGCTCCGGGACAGTCGGAGGCGAGCAGTACTTC.

Comment on this clone: Additional DNA sequences in this sample encode the identical CDR3. This chain joins TRBV18 and TRBJ2-2; no clear D. The V and J ends lost 2 bases and 2 bases respectively, with 6 bases between them. The germline V gene has CDR1 KGHSH and CDR2 LQKENI. The CDR3 runs to 14 residues. The CDR3 region is CASSPDRNTGELFF. CDR3 nucleotides: TGTGCCAGCTCACCAGATAGAAACACCGGGGAGCTGTTTTTT.